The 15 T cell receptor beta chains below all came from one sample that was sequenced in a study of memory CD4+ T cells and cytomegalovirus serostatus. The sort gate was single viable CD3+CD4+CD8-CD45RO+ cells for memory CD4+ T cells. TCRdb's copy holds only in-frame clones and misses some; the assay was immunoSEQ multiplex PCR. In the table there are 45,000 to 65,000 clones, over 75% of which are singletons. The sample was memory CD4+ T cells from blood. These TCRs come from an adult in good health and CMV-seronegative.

The CDR3 reads CASSQEGQGNTIYF. The CDR3 DNA follows: TGTGCCAGCAGCCAAGAGGGACAGGGGAACACCATATATTTT. This chain joins TRBV4-2 and TRBJ1-3; 10 bases match TRBD1. The V gene end was trimmed by 0 bases and the J gene end by 7 bases; junction bases not matched to a gene: 0. This CDR3 has 14 amino acids. Germline lookup yields CDR1 LGHNA and CDR2 YNFKEQ.

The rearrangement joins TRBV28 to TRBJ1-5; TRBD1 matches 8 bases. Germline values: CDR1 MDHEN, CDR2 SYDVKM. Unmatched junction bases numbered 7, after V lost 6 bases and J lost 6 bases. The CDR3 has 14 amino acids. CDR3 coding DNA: TGTGCCAGCAGGCGTCAGGGGGCCAGTCAGCCCCAGCATTTT. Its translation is CASRRQGASQPQHF.

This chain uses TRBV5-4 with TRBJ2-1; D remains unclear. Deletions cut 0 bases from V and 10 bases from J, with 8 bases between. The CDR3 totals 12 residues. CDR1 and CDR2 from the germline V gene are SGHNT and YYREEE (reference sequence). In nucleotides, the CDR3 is TGTGCCAGCAGCTTGGCAAGTAGGGAGCAGTTCTTC. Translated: CASSLASREQFF.

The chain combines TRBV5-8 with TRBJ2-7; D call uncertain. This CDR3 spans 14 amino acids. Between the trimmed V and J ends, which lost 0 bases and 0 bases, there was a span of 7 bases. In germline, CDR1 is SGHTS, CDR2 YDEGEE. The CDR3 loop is CASSLVTSSYEQYF. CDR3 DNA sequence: TGTGCCAGCAGCTTGGTCACGTCCTCCTACGAGCAGTACTTC.

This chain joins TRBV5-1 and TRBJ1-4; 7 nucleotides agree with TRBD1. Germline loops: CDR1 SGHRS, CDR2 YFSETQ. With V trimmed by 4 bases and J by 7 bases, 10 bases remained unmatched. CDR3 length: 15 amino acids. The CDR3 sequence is CASSEIGGSGEKLFF. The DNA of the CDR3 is TGCGCCAGCAGCGAGATAGGGGGCTCGGGTGAAAAACTGTTTTTT.

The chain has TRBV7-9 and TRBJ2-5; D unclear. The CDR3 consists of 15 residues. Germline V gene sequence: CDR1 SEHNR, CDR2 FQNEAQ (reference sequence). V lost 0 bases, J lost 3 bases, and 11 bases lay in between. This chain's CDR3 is CASSLAFQYEETQYF. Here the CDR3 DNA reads TGTGCCAGCAGCTTAGCGTTCCAGTATGAAGAGACCCAGTACTTC.

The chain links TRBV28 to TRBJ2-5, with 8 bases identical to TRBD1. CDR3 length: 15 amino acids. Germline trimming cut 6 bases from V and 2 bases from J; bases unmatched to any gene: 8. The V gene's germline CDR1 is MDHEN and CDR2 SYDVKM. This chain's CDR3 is CASSTRQGRQETQYF. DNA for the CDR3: TGTGCCAGCAGCACTCGACAGGGGAGGCAAGAGACCCAGTACTTC.

CDR3 nucleotide sequence: TGTGCCACTGGAACCGGGACAGACACCGGGGAGCTGTTTTTT. It specifies CATGTGTDTGELFF. This chain connects TRBV10-3 to TRBJ2-2; 7 bases are shared with TRBD1. The length of the CDR3 is 14 residues. V shed 10 bases and J 3 bases; nucleotides not matched to a gene: 8. Germline V CDR1 and CDR2: ENHRY, SYGVKD.

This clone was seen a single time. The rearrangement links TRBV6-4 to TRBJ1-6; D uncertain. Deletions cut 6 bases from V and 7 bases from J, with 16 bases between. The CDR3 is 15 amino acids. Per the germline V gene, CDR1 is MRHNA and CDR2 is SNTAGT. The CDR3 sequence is CASSHELGYNSPLHF. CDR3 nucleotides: TGTGCCAGCAGCCACGAGTTGGGGTACAATTCACCCCTCCACTTT.

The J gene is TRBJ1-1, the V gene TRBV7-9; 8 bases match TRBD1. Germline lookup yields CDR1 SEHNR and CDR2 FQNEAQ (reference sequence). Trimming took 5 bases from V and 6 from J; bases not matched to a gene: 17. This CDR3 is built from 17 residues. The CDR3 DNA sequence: TGTGCCAGCAGCCCGAACGACAGGGGTGGAAAAACTCCTGAAGCTTTCTTT. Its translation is CASSPNDRGGKTPEAFF.

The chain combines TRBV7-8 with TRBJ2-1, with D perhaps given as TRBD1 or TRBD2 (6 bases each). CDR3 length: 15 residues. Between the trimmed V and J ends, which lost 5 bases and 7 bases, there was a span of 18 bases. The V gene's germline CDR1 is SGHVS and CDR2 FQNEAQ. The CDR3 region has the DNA TGTGCCAGCAGCCGAGCGGAGCTAGGGGGGAATGAGCAGTTCTTC. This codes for CASSRAELGGNEQFF. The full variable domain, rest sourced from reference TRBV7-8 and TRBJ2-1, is GAGVSQSPRYKVAKRGQDVALRCDPISGHVSLFWYQQALGQGPEFLTYFQNEAQLDKSGLPSDRFFAERPEGSVSTLKIQRTQQEDSAVYLCASSRAELGGNEQFFGPGTRLTVL.

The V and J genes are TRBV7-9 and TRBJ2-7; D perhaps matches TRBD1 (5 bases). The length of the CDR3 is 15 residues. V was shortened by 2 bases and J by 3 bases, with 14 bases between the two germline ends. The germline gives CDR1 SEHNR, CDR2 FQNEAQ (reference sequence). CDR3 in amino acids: CASSLSGQGNYEQYF. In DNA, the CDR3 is TGTGCCAGCAGCTTATCTGGACAAGGGAACTACGAGCAGTACTTC.

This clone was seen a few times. This CDR3 reads CSVEARGTGVYGYTF. CDR3 nucleotides: TGCAGCGTTGAAGCTAGAGGGACAGGGGTTTATGGCTACACCTTC. V usage is TRBV29-1 and J usage is TRBJ1-2, with 10 bases lining up with TRBD1. CDR1 and CDR2 (germline): SQVTM, ANQGSEA. V shed 1 base and J 5 bases; nucleotides not matched to a gene: 7. The CDR3 extends over 15 amino acids.

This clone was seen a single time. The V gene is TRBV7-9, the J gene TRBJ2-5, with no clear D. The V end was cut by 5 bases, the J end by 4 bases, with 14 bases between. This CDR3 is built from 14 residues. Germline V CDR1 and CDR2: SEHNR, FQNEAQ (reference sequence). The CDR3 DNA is TGTGCCAGCAGCCCCGCAAAGGCGAGAGAGACCCAGTACTTC. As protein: CASSPAKARETQYF.

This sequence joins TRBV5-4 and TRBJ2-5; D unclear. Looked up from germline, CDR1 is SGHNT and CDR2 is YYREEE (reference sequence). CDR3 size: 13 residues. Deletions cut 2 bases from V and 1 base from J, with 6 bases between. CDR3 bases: TGTGCCAGCAGCTTACAGATCCAAGAGACCCAGTACTTC. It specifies CASSLQIQETQYF.